One sample yielded the 8 T cell receptor beta chains listed below, sequenced in a study of T cells in Graves' hyperthyroidism and ophthalmopathy (dated by TCRdb to between 2017 and 2020). The library was produced with multiplex PCR. Instrument used: Illumina HiSeq 2000. The TCR beta CDR3 regions were amplified from the RNA transcripts. For the first round of RT-PCR on the TCR CDR3, the HTBI primer set was used together with the Qiagen OneStep RT-PCR kit. TCRdb applied fastp at Q25 and MiXCR to the public reads, then kept only in-frame beta chains. Entries are consolidated by CDR3 protein sequence, retaining the most common genes and DNA. This sample gives roughly 380,000 distinct CDR3 sequences in total; around 13% of them show up just once. Jointly, the top ten make up approximately 10% of the sample. Sequenced material: blood. The receptors come from a woman aged 55-70 years with Graves' hyperthyroidism.

This clonotype has ten or more counts. The J gene is TRBJ2-3, the V gene TRBV6-1; D ambiguous. V was shortened by 7 bases and J by 4 bases, with 18 bases between the two germline ends. Germline V lookup: CDR1 MNHNS, CDR2 SASEGT. The CDR3 is 15 residues long. The CDR3 spells CASTWGSARSDTQYF. CDR3 bases: TGTGCCAGCACCTGGGGAAGCGCCCGCTCAGATACGCAGTATTTT.

The rearrangement links TRBV5-1 to TRBJ1-3, with D perhaps matching TRBD1 (5 bases). V was shortened by 4 bases and J by 3 bases, with 8 bases between the two germline ends. Germline loops: CDR1 SGHRS, CDR2 YFSETQ. CDR3 length equals 13 residues. DNA for the CDR3: TGCGCCAGCAGCGCAGGGTATGGAAACACCATATATTTT. Its translation: CASSAGYGNTIYF.

A few counts support this clonotype. This may stem from a read error, because a much larger clone lies one nucleotide away. This chain uses TRBV2 with TRBJ1-6, with 7 bases aligning to TRBD1. This CDR3 spans 16 amino acids. J lost 9 bases, V lost 7 bases, and 15 bases had no gene match. In germline, CDR1 is SNHLY, CDR2 FYNNEI. CDR3: CASTQQGPRNGSPLHF. DNA of the CDR3: TGTGCCAGCACCCAACAGGGGCCACGCAATGGTTCACCCCTCCACTTT.

This sequence joins TRBV3-1 and TRBJ2-7, with a tentative D call TRBD1 (5 bases). V was pared by 2 bases and J by 2 bases, with 10 bases between. Germline CDR1 reads LGHDT; CDR2 reads YNNKEL (reference sequence). The CDR3 length is 14 residues. CDR3 nucleotides: TGTGCCAGCAGCCAAATCGACAGAGCCTACGAGCAGTACTTC. Amino acid sequence: CASSQIDRAYEQYF.

The rearrangement uses TRBV7-9 and TRBJ1-4; 9 nucleotides match TRBD1. CDR1 and CDR2 from the germline V gene are SEHNR and FQNEAQ (reference sequence). The CDR3 spans 17 residues. The V and J ends lost 5 bases and 0 bases, in that order; junction bases with no gene match: 7. The CDR3 nucleotides are TGTGCCAGCAGCCCGACCGGGACAGGGACAACTAATGAAAAACTGTTTTTT. Translation gives CASSPTGTGTTNEKLFF.

Of note for this clonotype: This may come from a read error, since a much larger clone is one base off. The chain joins TRBV5-1 to TRBJ1-2; 9 positions match TRBD1. CDR3 length: 15 amino acids. Per the germline V gene, CDR1 is SGHRS and CDR2 is YFSETQ. The CDR3: CATSRQDRGGYGYTF. DNA of the CDR3: TGTGCCACCAGCCGGCAGGACAGGGGAGGCTATGGCTACACCTTC.

As DNA, the CDR3 is TGTGCCAGCAGCTTAGGAACCCTGCGGGGGACTAGCACAGATACGCAGTATTTT. Protein product: CASSLGTLRGTSTDTQYF. The chain is built from TRBV11-2 and TRBJ2-3; 7 positions agree with TRBD2. Germline CDR1 is SGHAT and CDR2 is FQNNGV. V dropped 1 base and J dropped 0; count of bases not matched to a gene: 10. This CDR3 spans 18 amino acids.

In this sample, this clonotype turned up a few times. The chain combines TRBV29-1 with TRBJ2-7; 7 bases match TRBD2. J gave up 2 bases and V 4 bases, and 8 bases lay outside the gene matches. The CDR3 loop spans 14 amino acids. In germline, CDR1 is SQVTM, CDR2 ANQGSEA. The DNA for the CDR3 is TGCAGCGTTGCCCCACTAGCGTCGACCTACGAGCAGTACTTC. The encoded protein is CSVAPLASTYEQYF.